This T cell receptor beta chain was profiled in a study of long-term antiretroviral therapy in people with HIV. V lost 2 bases to trimming and J lost 3 bases, with 10 bases between them. CDR1 and CDR2 (germline): WSHSY, SAAADI. The CDR3 sequence is 15 residues long. Survey-level resolution applied to immunoSEQ assay v3.0. The protocol was immunoSEQ multiplex PCR, while the TCRdb copy is restricted to in-frame clones and leaves out a portion. The repertoire includes roughly 14,000 clones, around four fifths of them detected once, and approximately 20% sits in the top ten. This receptor was identified in a man aged 40-50 years with HIV. V and J are TRBV10-2 and TRBJ2-2, with D possibly matching TRBD2 (5 bases). Sequencing used unsorted PBMCs, obtained 1.3 years before starting antiretroviral therapy. CDR3 coding DNA: TGCGCCAGCAGTGAGGGAAGGAGGTACACCGGGGAGCTGTTTTTT. Residues: CASSEGRRYTGELFF.